The sequence of this T cell receptor beta chain was determined in a study of early T cells in non-severe SARS-CoV-2 infection. Notes on the study in general: The VDJdb matching leaned toward anti-spike CD8 responses and overlooked private and CD4 specificities.

In TCRdb, the 5' RACE reads were re-called with MiXCR into one record per CDR3 protein. Of fewer than 40,000 distinct CDR3 sequences listed, roughly 6% are singletons. This clonotype was recorded at least ten times. What it binds is unknown. CDR1 and CDR2 from the germline V gene are SEHNR and FQNEAQ (reference sequence). V gave up 7 bases and J gave up 8 bases, with 17 bases separating them. The CDR3 contains 13 residues. V gene TRBV7-9 combines with J gene TRBJ1-2; D may be TRBD1 (6 bases). Sequencing input: whole blood. This TCR came from an adult who was a healthcare worker with PCR-confirmed SARS-CoV-2 infection or an uninfected control (not recorded which). CDR3 nucleotides: TGTGCCAGCACCGCTGGGGGGCAGTGGGGCTACACCTTC. Amino acids: CASTAGGQWGYTF.